This is a list of T cell receptor beta chains from one sample in a study of early T cells in non-severe SARS-CoV-2 infection. Each CDR3 protein gets one entry after TCRdb re-called the 5' RACE reads with MiXCR. The data show some 54,000 distinct CDR3 sequences, about 10% seen once. Specimen: whole blood. The receptors were gathered from an adult who was a healthcare worker with PCR-confirmed SARS-CoV-2 infection or an uninfected control (not recorded which). CDR3s include the opening cysteine and the closing phenylalanine or tryptophan. The D gene is left open where the match is weak. Not every row has a clone size; where given, it reads once, few, many or a size class.

D | J | V | size | DNA | CDR3
. | TRBJ1-5 | TRBV2 | many | TGTGCCAGCAGGGAGGGACTAAGCAATCAGCCCCAGCATTTT | CASREGLSNQPQHF
TRBD2 | TRBJ2-1 | TRBV10-2 | . | TGCGCCAGCAGTGAGAGCGGGATGAATGAGCAGTTCTTC | CASSESGMNEQFF
. | TRBJ2-5 | TRBV3-1 | many | TGTGCCAGCAGCCAAGGGACTTCGCAAGAGACCCAGTACTTC | CASSQGTSQETQYF
. | TRBJ1-3 | TRBV5-1 | . | TGCGCCAGCAGCTTGGATCTGGGAGCTGGAAACACCATATATTTT | CASSLDLGAGNTIYF
. | TRBJ2-5 | TRBV29-1 | many | TGCAGCGTCGATGACTCCCCCCAGTACTTC | CSVDDSPQYF
. | TRBJ1-2 | TRBV27 | many | TGTGCCAGCAGTTACCGAACCCAGGGAGGAGGTGATGGCTACACCTTC | CASSYRTQGGGDGYTF
. | TRBJ2-2 | TRBV7-3 | . | TGTGCCAGCAGCTTAGCGGTCCCCGGGGAGCTGTTTTTT | CASSLAVPGELFF
TRBD2 | TRBJ2-7 | TRBV19 | many | TGTGCCAGTAGTATATTAACTAGCGGGAGCGTATACGAGCAGTACTTC | CASSILTSGSVYEQYF
. | TRBJ2-1 | TRBV20-1 | few | TGCAGTGCCCCTCCCGGTGTCTACAATGAGCAGTTCTTC | CSAPPGVYNEQFF
. | TRBJ2-4 | TRBV5-6 | many | TGTGCCAGCAGCTACTCACCTTTACTATCGACAGGACAGCTAGCCAAAAACATTCAGTACTTC | CASSYSPLLSTGQLAKNIQYF
. | TRBJ2-6 | TRBV7-2 | many | TGTGCCAGCAGCCTGAAACTGTCTTCCGGGGCCAACGTCCTGACTTTC | CASSLKLSSGANVLTF
TRBD1 | TRBJ1-2 | TRBV6-5 | many | TGTGCCAGCAGTCCCGACAGGACAGGGGGGAGGTATGGCTACACCTTC | CASSPDRTGGRYGYTF
. | TRBJ1-1 | TRBV12-3/TRBV12-4 | . | TGTGCCAGCAGTCCCCAAGCAGGGGCCATGAACACTGAAGCTTTCTTT | CASSPQAGAMNTEAFF
. | TRBJ2-1 | TRBV20-1 | many | TGCAGTGCGGGGGGACTCGGTGAGCAGTTCTTC | CSAGGLGEQFF
. | TRBJ2-1 | TRBV9 | few | TGTGCCAGCAACACCGGGGGAGGTAGCTCCTACAATGAGCAGTTCTTC | CASNTGGGSSYNEQFF
TRBD1 | TRBJ2-7 | TRBV5-1 | many | TGCGCCAGCAGCTTGTTGACAGGGAACTCCTACGAGCAGTACTTC | CASSLLTGNSYEQYF
. | TRBJ2-5 | TRBV20-1 | many | TGCAGTGCTACGACAGAGGTGGAGACCCAGTACTTC | CSATTEVETQYF
. | TRBJ1-2 | TRBV28 | . | TGTGCCAGCCGGCTAGAGGTGGGCGGCTACACCTTC | CASRLEVGGYTF
. | TRBJ1-5 | TRBV10-3 | . | TGTGCCATCAGTGAGTCTCCGGGGTCTGGGGGCAATCAGCCCCAGCATTTT | CAISESPGSGGNQPQHF
. | TRBJ2-7 | TRBV6-5 | many | TGTGCCAGCAGCTCGGACAGAGCCCACGAGCAGTACTTC | CASSSDRAHEQYF
. | TRBJ1-1 | TRBV7-9 | many | TGTGCCAGCAGGAGGATAGGGAGCACTGAAGCTTTCTTT | CASRRIGSTEAFF
. | TRBJ2-3 | TRBV11-3 | many | TGTGCCAGCAGCTTCGCGGGGACCACAGATACGCAGTATTTT | CASSFAGTTDTQYF
. | TRBJ2-7 | TRBV7-2 | many | TGTGCCAGCAGCCTCGGGCCCCTAGGGCAGTACTTC | CASSLGPLGQYF
. | TRBJ2-2 | TRBV18 | . | TGTGCCAGCTCACCACAACAGGGTGATTTCGGGGAGCTGTTTTTT | CASSPQQGDFGELFF
TRBD2 | TRBJ2-3 | TRBV7-6 | few | TGTGCCAGCAGCTTAGAAGGCGGGAGGGCCGGCACAGATACGCAGTATTTT | CASSLEGGRAGTDTQYF
TRBD1 | TRBJ1-1 | TRBV6-5 | few | TGTGCCAGCAGGCCGGGACAGACGAACACTGAAGCTTTCTTT | CASRPGQTNTEAFF
TRBD2 | TRBJ2-5 | TRBV19 | many | TGTGCCAGTAGTATTCGAGCTAGCGGGAGTTCACAGACCCAGTACTTC | CASSIRASGSSQTQYF
. | TRBJ1-1 | TRBV10-3 | few | TGTGCCATCGGCCGGACGACGAACACTGAAGCTTTCTTT | CAIGRTTNTEAFF
. | TRBJ1-1 | TRBV7-3 | . | TGTGCCAGCAGCCTTAAACCGCGGAACACTGAAGCTTTCTTT | CASSLKPRNTEAFF
TRBD2 | TRBJ2-1 | TRBV29-1 | . | TGCAGCGTTGTAAAACTAGCGGGTACCTACAATGAGCAGTTCTTC | CSVVKLAGTYNEQFF
TRBD1 | TRBJ1-4 | TRBV12-3/TRBV12-4 | many | TGTGCCAGCAGTTTGAGACAGGGAAATGAAAAACTGTTTTTT | CASSLRQGNEKLFF
TRBD1 | TRBJ2-7 | TRBV12-5 | few | TGTGCTAGTGGTTCCGCCGGGACAGCCGTCCCCTACGAGCAGTACTTC | CASGSAGTAVPYEQYF
. | TRBJ2-1 | TRBV10-3 | . | TGTGCCATCAGTTTGGCGGAAAGGCTTGGTGAGCAGTTCTTC | CAISLAERLGEQFF
TRBD2 | TRBJ2-5 | TRBV18 | few | TGTGCCAGCTCACCACTGCATCTAGCGGGGGCGGAGACCCAGTACTTC | CASSPLHLAGAETQYF
TRBD1 | TRBJ2-5 | TRBV12-3/TRBV12-4 | . | TGTGCCAGCAGACGCCGGGACAGAGAGACCCAGTACTTC | CASRRRDRETQYF
TRBD1 | TRBJ1-2 | TRBV5-1 | many | TGCGCCAGCAGCCAACAGGGGGACTATGGCTACACCTTC | CASSQQGDYGYTF
. | TRBJ2-3 | TRBV10-2 | few | TGCGCCAGCAGCTTAGACCATACGCAGTATTTT | CASSLDHTQYF
. | TRBJ1-1 | TRBV11-2 | few | TGTGCCAGCAGCCCACTACTACAGGGACCCACTGAAGCTTTCTTT | CASSPLLQGPTEAFF
TRBD2 | TRBJ2-3 | TRBV5-1 | many | TGCGCCAGCAAGGCGGGAGGGCCCCCAGATACGCAGTATTTT | CASKAGGPPDTQYF
. | TRBJ1-1 | TRBV5-1 | many | TGCGCCAGCAGACTCGGGACGGGAGGAATGAACACTGAAGCTTTCTTT | CASRLGTGGMNTEAFF
. | TRBJ1-1 | TRBV5-4 | many | TGTGCCAGCAGCTTAAGGCAGACGAACACTGAAGCTTTCTTT | CASSLRQTNTEAFF
. | TRBJ2-1 | TRBV5-1 | many | TGCGCCAGCAGCGCCAGCGGGCCCTCCTACAATGAGCAGTTCTTC | CASSASGPSYNEQFF
. | TRBJ2-4 | TRBV29-1 | many | TGCAGCGGGGCCGGAGGGGGTTCGGGCATTCAGTACTTC | CSGAGGGSGIQYF
TRBD2 | TRBJ2-3 | TRBV3-1 | many | TGTGCCAGCAGCCAGCCTAGGACTAGCGGGAAACCAGATACGCAGTATTTT | CASSQPRTSGKPDTQYF
. | TRBJ1-1 | TRBV5-6 | . | TGTGCCAGCAGCTTGTTGGGGAACACTGAAGCTTTCTTT | CASSLLGNTEAFF
. | TRBJ2-2 | TRBV5-1 | few | TGCGCCAGCAGCTTGGATCCTGGGGAGCTGTTTTTT | CASSLDPGELFF
. | TRBJ1-1 | TRBV25-1 | . | TGTGCCAGCAGTGATCCTACGGCCCAAGCTTTCTTT | CASSDPTAQAFF
TRBD1 | TRBJ1-4 | TRBV30 | few | TGTGCCTGGAGCCACCCCGGGACAGGGGATGAAAAACTGTTTTTT | CAWSHPGTGDEKLFF
. | TRBJ2-3 | TRBV29-1 | many | TGCAGCGTAGGACAGCTAGATACGCAGTATTTT | CSVGQLDTQYF
. | TRBJ2-7 | TRBV5-1 | many | TGCGCCAGCAGCTTGGAAGGGTTTTGGCCCTACGAGCAGTACTTC | CASSLEGFWPYEQYF
. | TRBJ2-7 | TRBV3-1 | . | TGTGCCAGCAGCTTTAGCTCCTACGAGCAGTACTTC | CASSFSSYEQYF
. | TRBJ2-1 | TRBV20-1 | few | TGCAGTGCCTACTGGAATAGGGAGCAGTTCTTC | CSAYWNREQFF
. | TRBJ2-3 | TRBV7-9 | many | TGTGCCAGCAGCTTGTTAGCGGAGTTTTTCACAGATACGCAGTATTTT | CASSLLAEFFTDTQYF